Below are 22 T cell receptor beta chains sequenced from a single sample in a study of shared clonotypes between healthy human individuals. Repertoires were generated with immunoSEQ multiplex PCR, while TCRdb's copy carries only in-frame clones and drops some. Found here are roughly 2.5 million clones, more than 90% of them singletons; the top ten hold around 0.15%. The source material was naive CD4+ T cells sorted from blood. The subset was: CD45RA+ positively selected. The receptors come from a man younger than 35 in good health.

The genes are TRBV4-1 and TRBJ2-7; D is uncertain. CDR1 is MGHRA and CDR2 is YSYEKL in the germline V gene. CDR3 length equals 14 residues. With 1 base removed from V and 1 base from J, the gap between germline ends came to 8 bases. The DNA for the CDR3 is TGCGCCAGCAGCCAAGCTTCCTGGTCCTACGAGCAGTACTTC. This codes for CASSQASWSYEQYF.

CDR3 protein: CASSSQSGSYEQYF. For the CDR3, the DNA is TGTGCCAGCTCGAGCCAGTCGGGTTCCTACGAGCAGTACTTC. V is TRBV18 and J is TRBJ2-7; D is unclear. The CDR3 covers 14 residues. Germline V gives CDR1 KGHSH, CDR2 LQKENI. The ends were cut back, 6 bases at V and 1 base at J, with 13 bases in the middle.

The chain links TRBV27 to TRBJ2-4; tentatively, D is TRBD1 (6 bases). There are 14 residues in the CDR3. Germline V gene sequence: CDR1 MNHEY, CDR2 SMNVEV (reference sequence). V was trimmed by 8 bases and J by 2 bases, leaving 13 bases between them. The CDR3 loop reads CASLNRDPKNIQYF. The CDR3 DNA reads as TGTGCCAGCCTGAACAGGGACCCCAAAAACATTCAGTACTTC.

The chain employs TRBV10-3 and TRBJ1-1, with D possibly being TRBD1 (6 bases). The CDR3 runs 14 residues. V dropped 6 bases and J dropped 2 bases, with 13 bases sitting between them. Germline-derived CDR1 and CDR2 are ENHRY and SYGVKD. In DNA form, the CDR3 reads TGTGCCATCAGAAAAACAGGGCTCAACACTGAAGCTTTCTTT. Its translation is CAIRKTGLNTEAFF.

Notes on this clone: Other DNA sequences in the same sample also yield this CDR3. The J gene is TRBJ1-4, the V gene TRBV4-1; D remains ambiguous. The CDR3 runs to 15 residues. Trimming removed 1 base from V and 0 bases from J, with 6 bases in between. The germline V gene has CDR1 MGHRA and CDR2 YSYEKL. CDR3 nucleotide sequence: TGCGCCAGCAGCCAAGGACGGGCAACTAATGAAAAACTGTTTTTT. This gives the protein CASSQGRATNEKLFF.

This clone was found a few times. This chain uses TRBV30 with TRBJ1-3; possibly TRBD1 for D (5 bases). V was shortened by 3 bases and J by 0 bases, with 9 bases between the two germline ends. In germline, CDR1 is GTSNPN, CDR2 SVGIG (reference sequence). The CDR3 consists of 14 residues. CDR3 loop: CAWSEGTSGNTIYF. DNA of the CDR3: TGTGCCTGGAGCGAGGGGACCTCTGGAAACACCATATATTTT.

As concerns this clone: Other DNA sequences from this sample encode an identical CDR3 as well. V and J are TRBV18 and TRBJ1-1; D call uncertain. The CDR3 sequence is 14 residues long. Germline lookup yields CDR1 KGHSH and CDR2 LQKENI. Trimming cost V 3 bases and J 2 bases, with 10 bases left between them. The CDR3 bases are TGTGCCAGCTCACCGTTGGGGAGAAACACTGAAGCTTTCTTT. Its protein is CASSPLGRNTEAFF. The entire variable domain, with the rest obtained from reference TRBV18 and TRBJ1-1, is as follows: NAGVMQNPRHLVRRRGQEARLRCSPMKGHSHVYWYRQLPEEGLKFMVYLQKENIIDESGMPKERFSAEFPKEGPSILRIQQVVRGDSAAYFCASSPLGRNTEAFFGQGTRLTVV.

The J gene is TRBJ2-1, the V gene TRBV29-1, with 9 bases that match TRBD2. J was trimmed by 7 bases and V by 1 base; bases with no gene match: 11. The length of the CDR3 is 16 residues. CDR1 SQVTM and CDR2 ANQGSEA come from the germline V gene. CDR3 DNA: TGCAGCGTTGAAGCCCCGCGGGAGGGCCGGGGGAATGAGCAGTTCTTC. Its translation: CSVEAPREGRGNEQFF.

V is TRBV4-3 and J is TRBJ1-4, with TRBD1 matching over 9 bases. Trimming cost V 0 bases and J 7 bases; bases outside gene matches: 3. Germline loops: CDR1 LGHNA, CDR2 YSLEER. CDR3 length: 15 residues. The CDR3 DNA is TGCGCCAGCAGCCAAGAGGGGACAGGGCCTGAAAAACTGTTTTTT. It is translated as CASSQEGTGPEKLFF.

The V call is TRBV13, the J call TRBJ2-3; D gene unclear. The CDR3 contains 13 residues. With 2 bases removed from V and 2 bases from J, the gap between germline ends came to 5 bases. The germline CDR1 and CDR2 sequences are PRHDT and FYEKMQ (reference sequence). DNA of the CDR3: TGTGCCAGCAGCTTAAATCCCACAGATACGCAGTATTTT. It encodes CASSLNPTDTQYF. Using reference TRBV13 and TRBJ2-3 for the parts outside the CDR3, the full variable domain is AAGVIQSPRHLIKEKRETATLKCYPIPRHDTVYWYQQGPGQDPQFLISFYEKMQSDKGSIPDRFSAQQFSDYHSELNMSSLELGDSALYFCASSLNPTDTQYFGPGTRLTVL.

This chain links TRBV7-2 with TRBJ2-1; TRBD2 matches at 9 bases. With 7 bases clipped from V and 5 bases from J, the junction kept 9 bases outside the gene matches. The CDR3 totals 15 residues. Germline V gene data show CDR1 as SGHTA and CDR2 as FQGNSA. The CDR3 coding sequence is TGTGCCAGCACCGTAGCGGGAGTCGGGGACAATGAGCAGTTCTTC. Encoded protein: CASTVAGVGDNEQFF.

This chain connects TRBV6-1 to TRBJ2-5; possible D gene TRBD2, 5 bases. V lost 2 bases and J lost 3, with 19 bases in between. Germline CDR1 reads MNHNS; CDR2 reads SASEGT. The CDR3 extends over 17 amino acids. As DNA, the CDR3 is TGTGCCAGCAGTGAAAGGGTCCGTCTAGGAGGCGAAGAGACCCAGTACTTC. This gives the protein CASSERVRLGGEETQYF.

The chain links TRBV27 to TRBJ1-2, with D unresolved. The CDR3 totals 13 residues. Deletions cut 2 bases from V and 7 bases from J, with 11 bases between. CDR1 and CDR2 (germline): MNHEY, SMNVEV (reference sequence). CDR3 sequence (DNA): TGTGCCAGCAGTTTAAAAGGTTTTGGTGGCTACACCTTC. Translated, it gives CASSLKGFGGYTF.

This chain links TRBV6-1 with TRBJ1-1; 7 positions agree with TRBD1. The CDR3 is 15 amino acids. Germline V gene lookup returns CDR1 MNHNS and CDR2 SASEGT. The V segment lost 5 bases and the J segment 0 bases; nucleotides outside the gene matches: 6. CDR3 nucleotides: TGTGCCAGCAGTAAGGGACAGCTGATGAACACTGAAGCTTTCTTT. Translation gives CASSKGQLMNTEAFF.

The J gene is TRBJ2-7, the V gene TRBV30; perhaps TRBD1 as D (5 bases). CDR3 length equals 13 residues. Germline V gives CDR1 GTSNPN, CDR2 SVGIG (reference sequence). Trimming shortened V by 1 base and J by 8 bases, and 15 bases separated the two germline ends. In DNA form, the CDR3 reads TGTGCCTGGAGTGCCGAACGTCAGGGCAAGCAGTACTTC. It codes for CAWSAERQGKQYF. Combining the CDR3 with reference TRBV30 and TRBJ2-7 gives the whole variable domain SQTIHQWPATLVQPVGSPLSLECTVEGTSNPNLYWYRQAAGRGLQLLFYSVGIGQISSEVPQNLSASRPQDRQFILSSKKLLLSDSGFYLCAWSAERQGKQYFGPGTRLTVT.

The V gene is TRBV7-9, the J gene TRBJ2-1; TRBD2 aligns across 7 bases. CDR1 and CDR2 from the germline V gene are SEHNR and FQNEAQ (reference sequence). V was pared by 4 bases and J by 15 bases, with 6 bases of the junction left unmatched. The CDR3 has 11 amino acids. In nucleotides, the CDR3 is TGTGCCAGCAGCTCCGGGACTATGCCGTTCTTC. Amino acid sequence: CASSSGTMPFF.

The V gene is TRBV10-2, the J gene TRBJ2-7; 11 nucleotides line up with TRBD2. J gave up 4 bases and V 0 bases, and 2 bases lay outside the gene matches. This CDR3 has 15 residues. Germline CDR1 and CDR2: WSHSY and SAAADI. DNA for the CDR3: TGCGCCAGCAGTGAGTCAACTAGCGGGAGATACGAGCAGTACTTC. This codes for CASSESTSGRYEQYF.

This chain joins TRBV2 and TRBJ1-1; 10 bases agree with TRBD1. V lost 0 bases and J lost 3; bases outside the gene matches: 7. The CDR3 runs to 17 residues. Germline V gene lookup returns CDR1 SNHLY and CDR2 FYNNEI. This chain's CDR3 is CASSEATGGDGDTEAFF. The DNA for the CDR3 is TGTGCCAGCAGTGAAGCGACAGGGGGCGACGGGGACACTGAAGCTTTCTTT.

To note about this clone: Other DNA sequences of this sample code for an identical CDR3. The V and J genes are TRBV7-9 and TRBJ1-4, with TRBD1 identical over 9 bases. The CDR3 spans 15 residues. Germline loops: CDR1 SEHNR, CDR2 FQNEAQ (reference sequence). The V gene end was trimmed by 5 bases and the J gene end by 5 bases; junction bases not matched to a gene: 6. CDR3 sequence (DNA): TGTGCCAGCAGCCTCGCCGGGACAGGGAATGAAAAACTGTTTTTT. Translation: CASSLAGTGNEKLFF.

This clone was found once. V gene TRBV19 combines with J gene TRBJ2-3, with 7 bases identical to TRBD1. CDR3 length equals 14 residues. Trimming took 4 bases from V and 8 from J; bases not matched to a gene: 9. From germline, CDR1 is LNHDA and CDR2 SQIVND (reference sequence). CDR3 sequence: CASSKQGIPGTQYF. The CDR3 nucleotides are TGTGCCAGTAGTAAACAGGGGATTCCGGGTACGCAGTATTTT.

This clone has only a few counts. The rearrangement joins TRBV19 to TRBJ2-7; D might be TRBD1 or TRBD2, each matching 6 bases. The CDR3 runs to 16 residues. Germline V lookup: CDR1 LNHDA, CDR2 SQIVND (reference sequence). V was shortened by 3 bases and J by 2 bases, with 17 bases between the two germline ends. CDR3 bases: TGTGCCAGTAGTATCTCTCGAGGGGGGAGTCCCTACGAGCAGTACTTC. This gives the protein CASSISRGGSPYEQYF.

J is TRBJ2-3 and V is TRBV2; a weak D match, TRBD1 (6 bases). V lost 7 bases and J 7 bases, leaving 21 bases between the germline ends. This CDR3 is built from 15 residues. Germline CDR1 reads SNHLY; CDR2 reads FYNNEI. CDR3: CASTEDRPEGYTQYF. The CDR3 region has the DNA TGTGCCAGCACCGAAGACAGGCCCGAGGGCTATACGCAGTATTTT.